One sample yielded the 12 T cell receptor beta chains listed below, sequenced in a study of blood T cell repertoires in COVID-19. Clones were read by immunoSEQ multiplex PCR, and TCRdb kept only the in-frame ones, dropping some. The sample lists 40,000 to 55,000 clones, around 88% occurring once. Sequencing was done on a sample of peripheral blood. These receptors all stem from a human donor in a cohort sampled during active COVID-19.

The chain has TRBV28 and TRBJ1-2; 9 bases agree with TRBD1. V lost 2 bases to trimming and J lost 4 bases; unmatched junction nucleotides: 5. This CDR3 is 15 amino acids long. Per germline, CDR1 MDHEN and CDR2 SYDVKM. The DNA of the CDR3 is TGTGCCAGCAGTTTAGCCCCGGGACAGGGCTATGGCTACACCTTC. Its protein is CASSLAPGQGYGYTF.

The chain couples TRBV6-1 to TRBJ1-1; a possible D gene is TRBD1 (5 bases). In germline, CDR1 is MNHNS, CDR2 SASEGT. V was clipped by 0 bases and J by 0 bases, with 8 bases between them. The CDR3 is made up of 15 amino acids. The CDR3, as DNA: TGTGCCAGCAGTGAAGCCCAGACAGTGAACACTGAAGCTTTCTTT. Its protein is CASSEAQTVNTEAFF.

The rearrangement links TRBV25-1 to TRBJ1-6, with D maybe TRBD1 (5 bases). V was shortened by 4 bases and J by 1 base, with 8 bases between the two germline ends. This CDR3 is built from 15 residues. Germline values: CDR1 MGHDK, CDR2 SYGVNS. Written as DNA, the CDR3 is TGTGCCAGCAGTGGCGCAGGGTCCTATAATTCACCCCTCCACTTT. Residues: CASSGAGSYNSPLHF. Looking up the rest from reference TRBV25-1 and TRBJ1-6 gives the full variable domain: EADIYQTPRYLVIGTGKKITLECSQTMGHDKMYWYQQDPGMELHLIHYSYGVNSTEKGDLSSESTVSRIRTEHFPLTLESARPSHTSQYLCASSGAGSYNSPLHFGNGTRLTVT.

The chain uses TRBV4-3 and TRBJ2-7, with 9 nucleotides matching TRBD1. The CDR3 spans 17 residues. Germline CDR1 and CDR2: LGHNA and YSLEER. With 3 bases clipped from V and 5 bases from J, the junction kept 14 bases outside the gene matches. DNA of the CDR3: TGCGCCAGCAGCCATCAACTTCCGGGACAGGGTAACGACGAGCAGTACTTC. Protein product: CASSHQLPGQGNDEQYF.

This clone was found a few times. This sequence joins TRBV10-3 and TRBJ2-3; 10 bases are a match to TRBD2. CDR3 length equals 16 residues. Germline V gene lookup returns CDR1 ENHRY and CDR2 SYGVKD. J was trimmed by 4 bases and V by 4 bases; bases with no gene match: 8. For the CDR3, the DNA is TGTGCCATCAGTGGACCGGCTAGCGGGAGTCCAGATACGCAGTATTTT. This translates into CAISGPASGSPDTQYF.

The chain uses TRBV30 and TRBJ1-2, with D maybe TRBD1 (5 bases). The germline V gene has CDR1 GTSNPN and CDR2 SVGIG (reference sequence). The CDR3 is 14 amino acids. The V gene lost 6 bases and the J gene lost 2 bases, with 16 bases spanning the gap. The CDR3 loop reads CACITDTSNYGYTF. DNA for the CDR3: TGTGCCTGTATAACGGACACCTCGAACTATGGCTACACCTTC.

The chain links TRBV24-1 to TRBJ2-3; TRBD2 agrees at 12 bases. Germline V gene sequence: CDR1 KGHDR, CDR2 SFDVKD. Trimming removed 5 bases from V and 2 bases from J; junction bases left unmatched: 10. The CDR3 is 18 amino acids. Written as DNA, the CDR3 is TGTGCCACCAGTGGCACCAATCGACTAGCGGGGGACACAGATACGCAGTATTTT. This translates into CATSGTNRLAGDTDTQYF.

V usage is TRBV19 and J usage is TRBJ1-6; TRBD1 matches at 7 bases. V shed 7 bases and J 10 bases; nucleotides not matched to a gene: 10. The CDR3 runs to 14 residues. Per germline, CDR1 LNHDA and CDR2 SQIVND (reference sequence). The CDR3 here is CASTEQGLGSPLHF. CDR3 nucleotide sequence: TGTGCCAGTACCGAACAGGGGCTGGGGTCACCCCTCCACTTT. Combining the CDR3 with reference TRBV19 and TRBJ1-6 gives the whole variable domain DGGITQSPKYLFRKEGQNVTLSCEQNLNHDAMYWYRQDPGQGLRLIYYSQIVNDFQKGDIAEGYSVSREKKESFPLTVTSAQKNPTAFYLCASTEQGLGSPLHFGNGTRLTVT.

This chain uses TRBV18 with TRBJ1-1, with a weak D call TRBD1 (5 bases). The germline V gene encodes CDR1 KGHSH and CDR2 LQKENI. V shed 3 bases and J shed 9 bases, with 17 bases lying between them. The CDR3 length is 14 residues. The CDR3 DNA is TGTGCCAGCTCACCCCTCGCGAATAGGGGAAAAGCTTTCTTT. Translated, it gives CASSPLANRGKAFF. The full variable domain, with the rest looked up from reference TRBV18 and TRBJ1-1, is NAGVMQNPRHLVRRRGQEARLRCSPMKGHSHVYWYRQLPEEGLKFMVYLQKENIIDESGMPKERFSAEFPKEGPSILRIQQVVRGDSAAYFCASSPLANRGKAFFGQGTRLTVV.

This clone was observed once. The chain uses TRBV18 and TRBJ2-3; 14 nucleotides line up with TRBD2. This CDR3 contains 16 residues. J lost 7 bases, V lost 2 bases, and 5 bases had no gene match. CDR1 is KGHSH and CDR2 is LQKENI in the germline V gene. CDR3 in DNA: TGTGCCAGCTCACCAGGACTAGCGGGAGGAGGAAATACGCAGTATTTT. Residues: CASSPGLAGGGNTQYF.

This clone occurred a few times. The chain combines TRBV3-1 (or the pseudogene TRBV3-2) with TRBJ1-2; possible D gene TRBD1, 6 bases. CDR3 length: 12 amino acids. Per the germline V gene, CDR1 is LGHDT and CDR2 is YNNKEL (reference sequence). V shed 1 base and J shed 14 bases, with 14 bases lying between them. CDR3 loop: CASSQGSEGETF. Written as DNA, the CDR3 is TGTGCCAGCAGCCAAGGGTCAGAGGGGGAAACCTTC.

This chain joins TRBV5-1 and TRBJ1-2; a possible D gene is TRBD1 (5 bases). Trimming removed 0 bases from V and 3 bases from J, with 6 bases in between. This CDR3 contains 13 residues. Germline V gene lookup returns CDR1 SGHRS and CDR2 YFSETQ. The DNA for the CDR3 is TGCGCCAGCAGCTTGGAAGGGGACTATGGCTACACCTTC. This sequence encodes CASSLEGDYGYTF.